This TCR beta chain was retrieved from a study of OX40 agonist ivuxolimab in advanced cancers. Study context: Patients received the agonistic anti-OX40 (CD134) antibody ivuxolimab.

Profiling relied on immunoSEQ multiplex PCR, and the TCRdb table lists in-frame clones only, not all of them. The sample records over 55,000 clones, approximately 89% being singletons. The V end lost 2 bases, the J end lost 1 base, and 5 bases lay between the germline ends. The CDR3 totals 13 residues. Germline CDR1 is ENHRY and CDR2 is SYGVKD. At baseline, cycle 4 day 1, and cycle 7 day 1, blood was sampled. The clonotype originates from an adult with an advanced solid tumor such as melanoma, head and neck, liver or kidney cancer. This chain links TRBV10-3 with TRBJ1-1, with no clear D. The sample in question was CD4+ or CD8+ T cells sorted from blood, obtained in a trial of the OX40 agonist ivuxolimab. The CDR3 nucleotides are TGTGCCATCAGTGAGAGGAAGAACACTGAAGCTTTCTTT. Its translation: CAISERKNTEAFF.